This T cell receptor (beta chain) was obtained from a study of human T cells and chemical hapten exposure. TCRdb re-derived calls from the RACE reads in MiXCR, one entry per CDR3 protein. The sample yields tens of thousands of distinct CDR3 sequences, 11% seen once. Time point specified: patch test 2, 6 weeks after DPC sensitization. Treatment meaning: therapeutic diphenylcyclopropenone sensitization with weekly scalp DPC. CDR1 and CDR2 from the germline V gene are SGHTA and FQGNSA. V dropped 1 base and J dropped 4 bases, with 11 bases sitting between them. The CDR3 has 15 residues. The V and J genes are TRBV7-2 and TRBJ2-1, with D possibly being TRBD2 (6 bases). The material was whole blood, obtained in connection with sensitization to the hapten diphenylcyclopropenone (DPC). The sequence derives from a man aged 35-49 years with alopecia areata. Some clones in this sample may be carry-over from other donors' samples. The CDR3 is CASSLDRGTYNEQFF. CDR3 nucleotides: TGTGCCAGCAGCTTAGACCGCGGGACGTACAATGAGCAGTTCTTC.